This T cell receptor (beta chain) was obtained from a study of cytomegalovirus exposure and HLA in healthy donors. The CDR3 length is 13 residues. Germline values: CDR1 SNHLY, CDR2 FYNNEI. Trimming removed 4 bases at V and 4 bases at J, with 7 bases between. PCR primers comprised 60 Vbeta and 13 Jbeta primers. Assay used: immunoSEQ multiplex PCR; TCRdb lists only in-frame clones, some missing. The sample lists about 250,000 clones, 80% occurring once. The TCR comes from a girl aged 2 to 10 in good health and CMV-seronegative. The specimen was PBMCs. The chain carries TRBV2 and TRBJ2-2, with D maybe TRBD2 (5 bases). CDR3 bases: TGTGCCAGCAGTGCCCGGGGCACCGGGGAGCTGTTTTTT. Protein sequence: CASSARGTGELFF. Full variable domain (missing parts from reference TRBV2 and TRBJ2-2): EPEVTQTPSHQVTQMGQEVILRCVPISNHLYFYWYRQILGQKVEFLVSFYNNEISEKSEIFDDQFSVERPDGSNFTLKIRSTKLEDSAMYFCASSARGTGELFFGEGSRLTVL.